These T cell receptor beta chains were read from a single sample in a study of control samples from healthy donors and cancer patients. Profiling relied on immunoSEQ multiplex PCR, and the TCRdb table lists in-frame clones only, not all of them. Here the sample spans 110,000 or so clones, 80% to 90% being singletons. Sequenced material: blood. These TCRs come from a woman in her forties or fifties in good health. Each CDR3 is given with its conserved first and last residue. Fields, in order: clone size, D gene, J gene, V gene, CDR3 protein, CDR3 DNA. A D gene is named only where the DNA matches it firmly. Expanded clones are given a class, and other clones once, few, many or no size at all.

>NA|TRBD1|TRBJ1-1|TRBV19
CASLLFVGGGNTEAFF
TGTGCCAGTTTGCTATTCGTAGGGGGCGGAAACACTGAAGCTTTCTTT
>NA|NA|TRBJ1-2|TRBV4-1
CASSQLVESPGYTF
TGCGCCAGCAGCCAACTTGTGGAAAGTCCTGGCTACACCTTC
>NA|NA|TRBJ2-5|TRBV5-6
CASSFDSLFGETQYF
TGTGCCAGCAGCTTCGACAGCCTCTTCGGGGAGACCCAGTACTTC
>NA|NA|TRBJ2-3|TRBV4-1
CASSLGTSQYF
TGCGCCAGCAGCCTGGGGACTTCGCAGTATTTT
>NA|NA|TRBJ2-3|TRBV9
CASSPRPGHRTDTQYF
TGTGCCAGCAGCCCCCGACCGGGACACCGCACAGATACGCAGTATTTT
>NA|NA|TRBJ1-5|TRBV5-6
CASSLLRADLYSNQPQHF
TGTGCCAGCAGCTTACTTCGCGCGGACCTTTATAGCAATCAGCCCCAGCATTTT
>few|TRBD1|TRBJ1-2|TRBV3-1/TRBV3-2
CASSPGTGFGYTF
TGTGCCAGCAGCCCCGGGACAGGGTTCGGCTACACCTTC
>few|NA|TRBJ2-7|TRBV30
CAWSRQIEQYF
TGTGCCTGGAGCAGACAGATCGAGCAGTACTTC
>NA|TRBD2|TRBJ2-3|TRBV5-5
CASSLATSGPSTDTQYF
TGTGCCAGCAGCTTGGCGACTAGCGGCCCAAGCACAGATACGCAGTATTTT
>once|NA|TRBJ1-5|TRBV30
CAWSPPWVGNQPQHF
TGTGCCTGGAGTCCCCCTTGGGTCGGCAATCAGCCCCAGCATTTT
>NA|NA|TRBJ2-2|TRBV2
CASNGRVNTGELFF
TGTGCCAGCAATGGCAGGGTGAACACCGGGGAGCTGTTTTTT
>NA|TRBD1|TRBJ1-2|TRBV19
CASTPARGYGYTF
TGTGCCAGTACCCCGGCCAGGGGGTATGGCTACACCTTC
>NA|NA|TRBJ2-6|TRBV11-2
CASSRIGRPSGANVLTF
TGTGCCAGCAGCCGAATCGGACGGCCCTCTGGGGCCAACGTCCTGACTTTC
>NA|NA|TRBJ1-4|TRBV7-2
CASSYRSSATNEKLFF
TGTGCCAGCAGCTACCGGTCTAGTGCAACTAATGAAAAACTGTTTTTT
>once|NA|TRBJ1-1|TRBV11-2
CASSLGTAGDTEAFF
TGTGCCAGCAGCTTAGGGACAGCGGGAGACACTGAAGCTTTCTTT
>NA|NA|TRBJ2-5|TRBV24-1
CATSAFETQYF
TGTGCCACCAGTGCCTTCGAGACCCAGTACTTC
>NA|NA|TRBJ1-1|TRBV29-1
CSVRSSGGMNTEAFF
TGCAGCGTTAGGTCGTCGGGGGGAATGAACACTGAAGCTTTCTTT
>NA|NA|TRBJ1-2|TRBV19
CASRRSTQGLLYGYTF
TGTGCCAGTAGACGGTCAACTCAGGGCCTTCTCTATGGCTACACCTTC
>NA|NA|TRBJ2-3|TRBV6-2/TRBV6-3
CASSAHSDTQYF
TGTGCCAGCAGTGCCCATTCAGATACGCAGTATTTT
>NA|NA|TRBJ1-1|TRBV5-6
CASSRRRGATARNTEAFF
TGTGCCAGCAGCCGCAGGCGGGGGGCGACCGCCCGCAACACTGAAGCTTTCTTT
>NA|TRBD2|TRBJ2-5|TRBV6-5
CASSYLLAGGETQYF
TGTGCCAGCAGTTACCTGCTAGCGGGGGGGGAGACCCAGTACTTC
>NA|TRBD2|TRBJ2-3|TRBV7-7
CASSLGSSGNVDTQYF
TGTGCCAGCAGCTTAGGAAGTAGCGGGAATGTAGATACGCAGTATTTT
>NA|NA|TRBJ2-5|TRBV7-3
CASSLAGYETQYF
TGTGCCAGCAGCTTAGCAGGTTACGAGACCCAGTACTTC
>few|NA|TRBJ2-7|TRBV4-1
CASSQQDGYEQYF
TGCGCCAGCAGCCAACAGGACGGCTACGAGCAGTACTTC
>NA|TRBD2|TRBJ2-1|TRBV19
CASSLLAGSSYNEQFF
TGTGCCAGTAGTTTACTAGCGGGGTCGTCCTACAATGAGCAGTTCTTC
>NA|NA|TRBJ1-2|TRBV11-2
CASSLAYSNYGYTF
TGTGCCAGCAGCTTAGCGTATTCTAACTATGGCTACACCTTC
>NA|NA|TRBJ1-5|TRBV19
CASSMRDQPQHF
TGTGCCAGTAGTATGAGGGATCAGCCCCAGCATTTT
>NA|NA|TRBJ2-1|TRBV24-1
CATGAAWDNEQFF
TGTGCCACTGGGGCCGCCTGGGACAATGAGCAGTTCTTC
>NA|NA|TRBJ1-1|TRBV3-1/TRBV3-2
CASSLRVTTEAFF
TGTGCCAGCAGCCTCAGGGTGACCACTGAAGCTTTCTTT
>NA|NA|TRBJ1-5|TRBV27
CASSISGTGNQPQHF
TGTGCCAGCAGTATCTCCGGGACGGGAAATCAGCCCCAGCATTTT
>NA|NA|TRBJ1-1|TRBV19
CASRITGMMNTEAFF
TGTGCCAGTAGGATAACAGGGATGATGAACACTGAAGCTTTCTTT
>NA|NA|TRBJ1-5|TRBV11-2
CASGGPSQGPQHF
TGTGCCAGCGGGGGGCCTAGCCAGGGGCCCCAGCATTTT
>NA|TRBD2|TRBJ2-2|TRBV14
CASSQVGGSDTGELFF
TGTGCCAGCAGCCAAGTGGGCGGGAGTGACACCGGGGAGCTGTTTTTT
>NA|NA|TRBJ2-4|TRBV18
CASSPPRGDFGKNIQYF
TGTGCCAGCTCACCACCTCGTGGGGATTTTGGCAAAAACATTCAGTACTTC
>once|TRBD1|TRBJ1-1|TRBV19
CASSVQGRGTEAFF
TGTGCCAGTAGTGTACAGGGGCGAGGCACTGAAGCTTTCTTT
>few|TRBD1|TRBJ1-5|TRBV18
CASSAGLGTGNRPQHF
TGTGCCAGCTCGGCGGGTTTAGGGACAGGGAATCGTCCCCAGCATTTT
>NA|NA|TRBJ2-6|TRBV19
CASSNTGRGANVLTF
TGTGCCAGTAGTAATACGGGGAGGGGGGCCAACGTCCTGACTTTC
>NA|NA|TRBJ1-3|TRBV5-1
CASSLSGAGNTIYF
TGCGCCAGCAGCTTGTCAGGGGCGGGAAACACCATATATTTT
>once|TRBD1|TRBJ2-3|TRBV5-6
CASSSGTGLPDTQYF
TGTGCCAGCAGCTCCGGGACAGGGCTTCCAGATACGCAGTATTTT
>NA|NA|TRBJ2-4|TRBV7-2
CASSLGSTGALNIQYF
TGTGCCAGCAGCTTAGGGTCAACAGGAGCACTAAACATTCAGTACTTC
>NA|TRBD2|TRBJ2-1|TRBV5-1
CASSLDGTSGPLNNEQFF
TGCGCCAGCAGCTTGGACGGGACTAGCGGTCCCTTGAACAATGAGCAGTTCTTC
>NA|NA|TRBJ2-1|TRBV5-6
CASSFSLFYNEQFF
TGTGCCAGCAGCTTTTCCCTATTCTACAATGAGCAGTTCTTC
>NA|TRBD1|TRBJ2-5|TRBV30
CAWSWDRGQETQYF
TGTGCCTGGAGCTGGGACAGGGGCCAAGAGACCCAGTACTTC
>NA|NA|TRBJ1-1|TRBV9
CASRQMNTEAFF
TGTGCCAGCAGACAGATGAACACTGAAGCTTTCTTT
>NA|NA|TRBJ1-2|TRBV14
CASSQGGWPPDDYGYTF
TGTGCCAGCAGCCAAGGCGGGTGGCCCCCAGACGACTATGGCTACACCTTC
>few|NA|TRBJ2-4|TRBV25-1
CASHRTIAKNIQYF
TGTGCCAGCCACAGGACAATAGCCAAAAACATTCAGTACTTC
>once|TRBD1|TRBJ1-5|TRBV30
CAWSHRDRVQPQHF
TGTGCCTGGAGTCACCGGGACAGGGTTCAGCCCCAGCATTTT
>once|TRBD1|TRBJ1-4|TRBV5-1
CASSLGDREGNEKLFF
TGCGCCAGCAGCTTAGGAGACAGGGAGGGGAATGAAAAACTGTTTTTT
>few|TRBD1|TRBJ1-2|TRBV7-8
CASSKQGASYGYTF
TGTGCCAGCAGCAAGCAGGGGGCCTCCTATGGCTACACCTTC
>NA|TRBD1|TRBJ2-7|TRBV6-5
CASSSRGQQYF
TGTGCCAGCAGCTCCAGGGGGCAGCAGTACTTC
>once|NA|TRBJ2-2|TRBV4-3
CASSQVGQNTGELFF
TGCGCCAGCAGCCAGGTTGGACAGAACACCGGGGAGCTGTTTTTT
>NA|NA|TRBJ2-1|TRBV6-5
CASSYSRRSAREQFF
TGTGCCAGCAGTTACTCGAGGAGAAGTGCGCGGGAGCAGTTCTTC
>NA|NA|TRBJ2-3|TRBV10-3
CAINAGGTDTQYF
TGTGCCATCAATGCCGGGGGCACAGATACGCAGTATTTT
>few|TRBD2|TRBJ2-3|TRBV6-2/TRBV6-3
CASSSFGEWLAGRTSTDTQYF
TGTGCCAGCAGTTCCTTCGGGGAGTGGCTAGCGGGGCGGACTAGCACAGATACGCAGTATTTT